This T cell receptor (beta chain) was retrieved from a study of technical replicates of blood from several donors. Only in-frame clones appear in the TCRdb table, and some are missing; sequencing was by immunoSEQ multiplex PCR. The top ten clones hold 0.35% to 0.45% of a sample with tens of thousands of clones, roughly 94% of them seen once. The germline CDR1 and CDR2 sequences are LGHNA and YSLEER. This CDR3 has 15 residues. V was pared by 4 bases and J by 0 bases, with 9 bases between. The chain recombines TRBV4-3 with TRBJ1-4, with D unclear. The sequencing sample was made of T cells isolated from PBMCs. This TCR came from a human donor in good health. The CDR3, as DNA: TGCGCCAGCAGCCCCCGGGTTACAACTAATGAAAAACTGTTTTTT. This sequence encodes CASSPRVTTNEKLFF.